The clone carrying this TCR beta chain was counted a few times. What it binds is not known. Germline V CDR1 and CDR2: SGHRS, YFSETQ. V shed 5 bases and J 6 bases; nucleotides not matched to a gene: 5. CDR3 size: 13 residues. The sample belongs to a study of cytomegalovirus exposure and HLA in healthy donors. Study-wide findings and caveats: Cytomegalovirus status was reportedly diagnosed by the classifier with high sensitivity and specificity.

The table came from immunoSEQ multiplex PCR; TCRdb's copy has only in-frame clones and leaves some out. The repertoire consists of approximately 270,000 clones, with 80% to 90% occurring once and the leading ten covering roughly 1%. This clonotype originated in a woman aged 18 to 35 in good health and CMV-seronegative. Sample: PBMCs. V is TRBV5-1 and J is TRBJ2-7; TRBD1 aligns across 10 bases. This chain's CDR3 is CASREDRGAEQYF. CDR3 DNA sequence: TGCGCCAGCAGGGAGGACAGGGGGGCCGAGCAGTACTTC. Together with reference TRBV5-1 and TRBJ2-7, the CDR3 gives the full variable domain: KAGVTQTPRYLIKTRGQQVTLSCSPISGHRSVSWYQQTPGQGLQFLFEYFSETQRNKGNFPGRFSGRQFSNSRSEMNVSTLELGDSALYLCASREDRGAEQYFGPGTRLTVT.